Following are 20 T cell receptor beta chains from one sample sequenced in a study of CD8 T cells in ankylosing spondylitis. Each CDR3 protein is one row after TCRdb ran MiXCR on the 5' RACE reads. The table lists about 440,000 distinct CDR3 sequences, roughly a sixth of them singletons. The antigens for these receptors are not known. Broader study findings: Blood of patients with ankylosing spondylitis appeared to be characterized by a TCR beta motif of several highly homologous variants.

Source material: blood, either unsorted or a sorted T cell fraction (not recorded which). These receptors were collected from a male donor with ankylosing spondylitis.

This clonotype was seen more than once but under ten times. This chain links TRBV10-3 with TRBJ1-3; TRBD1 agrees at 8 bases. Germline CDR1 ENHRY, CDR2 SYGVKD. This CDR3 spans 15 amino acids. The V gene end was trimmed by 8 bases and the J gene end by 2 bases; junction bases not matched to a gene: 8. The CDR3, as DNA: TGTGCCATCGGAGGACAGGGACTAACTGGAAACACCATATATTTT. Amino acids: CAIGGQGLTGNTIYF.

This clonotype was observed at least ten times. This chain links TRBV6-5 with TRBJ2-1; no definite D call. Trimming took off 4 bases at V and 0 bases at J, with 10 bases between the two ends. The CDR3 is 15 residues long. CDR1 MNHEY and CDR2 SVGAGI come from the germline V gene. Here the CDR3 reads CASSSQQTSYNEQFF. The CDR3 region has the DNA TGTGCCAGCAGTTCCCAGCAAACCTCCTACAATGAGCAGTTCTTC.

This chain uses TRBV6-1 with TRBJ1-1, with D maybe TRBD1 (6 bases). V dropped 8 bases and J dropped 3 bases, with 10 bases sitting between them. The length of the CDR3 is 12 residues. Germline CDR1 MNHNS, CDR2 SASEGT. The CDR3 nucleotides are TGTGCCAGCTTATACAGGGACACTGAAGCTTTCTTT. This gives the protein CASLYRDTEAFF.

The chain has TRBV20-1 and TRBJ1-3; 7 bases fit TRBD1. The germline V gene has CDR1 DFQATT and CDR2 SNEGSKA (reference sequence). Losses at the gene ends were 2 bases for V and 4 bases for J; bases not matched to a gene: 8. This CDR3 is 15 amino acids long. Here the CDR3 DNA reads TGCAGTGCTAGACTTCAGGGGGGTACGGGAAACACCATATATTTT. It yields the protein CSARLQGGTGNTIYF.

This clonotype turned up a few times. The chain is built from TRBV3-1 and TRBJ2-1, with 8 bases lining up with TRBD2. V lost 4 bases to trimming and J lost 8 bases; unmatched junction nucleotides: 10. The CDR3 loop spans 15 amino acids. Germline V CDR1 and CDR2: LGHDT, YNNKEL (reference sequence). Here the CDR3 DNA reads TGTGCCAGCAGCCCAAATAGCGGGAAGGGCGATGAGCAGTTCTTC. Its translation: CASSPNSGKGDEQFF.

The chain recombines TRBV5-1 with TRBJ2-1; D gene unclear. The CDR3 has 17 amino acids. Germline V gene lookup returns CDR1 SGHRS and CDR2 YFSETQ. V was pared by 0 bases and J by 0 bases, with 13 bases between. The CDR3 nucleotides are TGCGCCAGCAGCTTGGCTAGTAGTACACCCTCCTACAATGAGCAGTTCTTC. As protein: CASSLASSTPSYNEQFF.

The chain has TRBV2 and TRBJ1-2, with no clear D. Germline values: CDR1 SNHLY, CDR2 FYNNEI. CDR3 length equals 15 residues. Trimming left V 1 base short and J 6 bases short, with 15 bases between. The CDR3, as DNA: TGTGCCAGCAGTGAAGTACGGACCAGCGGCCATGGCTACACCTTC. Its protein product is CASSEVRTSGHGYTF.

In its sample, this clonotype was seen a few times. The chain has TRBV20-1 and TRBJ1-1, with no clear D. Looked up from germline, CDR1 is DFQATT and CDR2 is SNEGSKA (reference sequence). Trimming left V 0 bases short and J 0 bases short, with 20 bases between. The CDR3 is made up of 18 amino acids. In DNA, the CDR3 is TGCAGTGCTAGAGATGGGCGGTCCAGGACGGAAATGAACACTGAAGCTTTCTTT. It translates to CSARDGRSRTEMNTEAFF.

The chain carries TRBV5-1 and TRBJ2-5, with D perhaps matching TRBD2 (5 bases). The CDR3 runs 13 residues. Germline-derived CDR1 and CDR2 are SGHRS and YFSETQ. V lost 5 bases and J 0 bases, leaving 8 bases between the germline ends. CDR3 in amino acids: CASRRGYQETQYF. In DNA form, the CDR3 reads TGCGCCAGCAGACGGGGTTACCAAGAGACCCAGTACTTC.

The chain recombines TRBV7-2 with TRBJ2-1; maybe TRBD2 (5 bases). This CDR3 region has 12 residues. Deletions cut 0 bases from V and 9 bases from J, with 6 bases between. The germline V gene has CDR1 SGHTA and CDR2 FQGNSA. DNA of the CDR3: TGTGCCAGCAGCTTAGCGGGAGCTGAGCAGTTCTTC. This gives the protein CASSLAGAEQFF.

This clonotype appeared a few times. The genes are TRBV20-1 and TRBJ1-1; D not resolved. The V and J ends lost 3 bases and 7 bases respectively, with 9 bases between them. Germline V gene data show CDR1 as DFQATT and CDR2 as SNEGSKA (reference sequence). The CDR3 totals 11 residues. In DNA, the CDR3 is TGCAGTGCTAGTAGGAGCGGTGAAGCTTTCTTT. It is translated as CSASRSGEAFF.

The rearrangement links TRBV5-4 to TRBJ2-5; a weak D match, TRBD2 (6 bases). CDR3 length: 15 residues. Germline-derived CDR1 and CDR2 are SGHNT and YYREEE (reference sequence). Trimming removed 3 bases at V and 4 bases at J, with 16 bases between. The CDR3 DNA follows: TGTGCCAGCAGCTCCCTTTCCGGGAGTGGAGAGACCCAGTACTTC. This encodes CASSSLSGSGETQYF.

This clonotype was detected a few times. V is TRBV5-1 and J is TRBJ1-1, with D possibly being TRBD1 (6 bases). CDR3 length: 15 amino acids. V was pared by 4 bases and J by 4 bases, with 17 bases between. The germline CDR1 and CDR2 sequences are SGHRS and YFSETQ. The CDR3 nucleotides are TGCGCCAGCAGCAGCCAGGGGTACCCTAGCACTGAAGCTTTCTTT. Its protein is CASSSQGYPSTEAFF.

CDR3 loop: CASSLGYLEAFF. In nucleotides, the CDR3 is TGTGCCAGCAGCTTAGGGTACCTTGAAGCTTTCTTT. The rearrangement joins TRBV7-9 to TRBJ1-1; no reliable D call. This CDR3 comprises 12 residues. V dropped 1 base and J dropped 7 bases, with 7 bases sitting between them. Germline CDR1 and CDR2: SEHNR and FQNEAQ (reference sequence).

In its sample, this clonotype was seen a few times. The chain is built from TRBV7-9 and TRBJ1-1, with D maybe TRBD1 (5 bases). V dropped 5 bases and J dropped 4 bases, with 17 bases sitting between them. Germline loops: CDR1 SEHNR, CDR2 FQNEAQ (reference sequence). This CDR3 has 15 residues. This CDR3 reads CASSLPRGVGTEAFF. In DNA form, the CDR3 reads TGTGCCAGCAGCCTCCCGCGGGGGGTTGGCACTGAAGCTTTCTTT. The whole variable domain, filled in from reference TRBV7-9 and TRBJ1-1, reads DTGVSQNPRHKITKRGQNVTFRCDPISEHNRLYWYRQTLGQGPEFLTYFQNEAQLEKSRLLSDRFSAERPKGSFSTLEIQRTEQGDSAMYLCASSLPRGVGTEAFFGQGTRLTVV.

This clonotype was observed once. This rearrangement joins TRBV28 to TRBJ2-6; D is ambiguous. The germline V gene encodes CDR1 MDHEN and CDR2 SYDVKM. V lost 6 bases and J lost 1, with 19 bases in between. The CDR3 spans 18 residues. In DNA form, the CDR3 reads TGTGCCAGCAGAGTCCCTGAAGGCGTAGCTTCTGGGGCCAACGTCCTGACTTTC. Translated: CASRVPEGVASGANVLTF.

V gene TRBV28 combines with J gene TRBJ2-7; the match to TRBD1 covers 9 bases. The V gene end was trimmed by 5 bases and the J gene end by 3 bases; junction bases not matched to a gene: 5. Germline loops: CDR1 MDHEN, CDR2 SYDVKM. The CDR3 consists of 14 residues. The CDR3 region has the DNA TGTGCCAGCAGTAGACGGACAGGGGACTACGAGCAGTACTTC. Translated, it gives CASSRRTGDYEQYF. Complete variable domain (other parts from reference TRBV28 and TRBJ2-7): DVKVTQSSRYLVKRTGEKVFLECVQDMDHENMFWYRQDPGLGLRLIYFSYDVKMKEKGDIPEGYSVSREKKERFSLILESASTNQTSMYLCASSRRTGDYEQYFGPGTRLTVT.

This clonotype was found a few times. The rearrangement links TRBV3-1 to TRBJ2-7; 7 bases map to TRBD1. CDR1 is LGHDT, CDR2 YNNKEL, per germline (reference sequence). The CDR3 is 12 amino acids. The V and J ends lost 6 bases and 6 bases, in that order; junction bases with no gene match: 5. CDR3 coding DNA: TGTGCCAGCAGTCTGGGACAGCTCGAGCAGTACTTC. Its translation: CASSLGQLEQYF.

This clonotype appeared a few times. The rearrangement joins TRBV27 to TRBJ1-1; the match to TRBD1 covers 7 bases. Trimming removed 3 bases from V and 9 bases from J; junction bases left unmatched: 4. The length of the CDR3 is 12 residues. Germline V CDR1 and CDR2: MNHEY, SMNVEV (reference sequence). Here the CDR3 DNA reads TGTGCCAGCAGTTTGAACAGGGGACAAGCTTTCTTT. It is translated as CASSLNRGQAFF.

J is TRBJ1-3 and V is TRBV9, with 10 positions matching TRBD1. The CDR3 loop spans 16 amino acids. Per the germline V gene, CDR1 is SGDLS and CDR2 is YYNGEE. With V trimmed by 4 bases and J by 4 bases, 8 bases remained unmatched. The CDR3 DNA is TGTGCCAGCAGCCAACGAGGACAGGGGGTCGGAAACACCATATATTTT. Encoded protein: CASSQRGQGVGNTIYF.